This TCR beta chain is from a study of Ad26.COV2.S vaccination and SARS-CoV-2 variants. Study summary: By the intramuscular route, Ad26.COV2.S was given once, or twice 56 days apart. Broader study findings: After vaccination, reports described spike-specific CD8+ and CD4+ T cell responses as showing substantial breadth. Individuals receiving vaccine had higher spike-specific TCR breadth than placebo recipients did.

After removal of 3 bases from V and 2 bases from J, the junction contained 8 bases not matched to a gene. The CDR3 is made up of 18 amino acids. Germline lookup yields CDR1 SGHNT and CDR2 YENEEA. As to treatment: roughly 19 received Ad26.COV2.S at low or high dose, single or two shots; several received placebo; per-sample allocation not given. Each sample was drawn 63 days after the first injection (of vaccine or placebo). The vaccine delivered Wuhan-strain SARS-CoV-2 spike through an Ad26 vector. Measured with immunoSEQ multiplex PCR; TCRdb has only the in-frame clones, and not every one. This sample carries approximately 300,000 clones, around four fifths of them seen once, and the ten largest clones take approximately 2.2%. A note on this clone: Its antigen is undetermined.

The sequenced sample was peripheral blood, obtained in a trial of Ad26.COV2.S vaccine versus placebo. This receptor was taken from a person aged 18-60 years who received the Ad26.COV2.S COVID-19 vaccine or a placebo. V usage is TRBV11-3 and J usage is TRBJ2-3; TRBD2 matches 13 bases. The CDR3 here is CASSFSGTSGVFTDTQYF. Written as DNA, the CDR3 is TGTGCCAGCAGCTTTTCAGGGACTAGCGGGGTCTTCACAGATACGCAGTATTTT.